The present TCR beta chain was sequenced within a study of IL-17A CD8 T cells in psoriatic arthritis synovium. Notes on the research overall: The goal of the study was to characterize the phenotype, molecular profile and function of synovial IL-17A+CD8+ T cells in the pathogenesis of psoriatic arthritis. Results the study describes overall, beyond this receptor: Although some individual clones took up over 5% of the repertoire, most synovial CD8+ subsets stayed polyclonal. Morisita overlap indices above 0.75 were seen in two patients because many Tc17 clones were shared with the synovial Tc1 population. Cells came from synovial fluid rather than synovial tissue, since no psoriatic arthritis synovial tissue samples were available. Only three patients were covered by TCR sequencing, and this limited sample size was acknowledged by the authors.

About this clone itself: This receptor's antigen is unknown. No base quality values were provided; no much bigger clone lies one nucleotide off.

At the junction V is shortened by 2 bases and J by 5 bases; bases outside the gene matches: 2. The CDR3 runs 15 amino acids, cysteine and phenylalanine included. Only CDR3 DNA remains: 45 bases, in frame from the first base. The germline V gene specifies SGHRS as CDR1 and YFSETQ as CDR2. CD3+ T cells, isolated magnetically, got approximately 1.5 hours of stimulation with PMA and ionomycin and were then labeled using IL-17A and IFNgamma cytokine secretion assays. Synovial fluid effusions were drawn from actively inflamed joints of patients with psoriatic arthritis. For each patient, synovial fluid served as the source from which three memory CD8+ T cell populations were isolated by sorting: Tc1 cells (IL-17A-IFNgamma+), Tc17 cells (IL-17A+) and the bulk memory fraction, allowing their TCR repertoires to be compared. Psoriatic arthritis patients met the Classification of Psoriatic Arthritis Study Group (CASPAR) criteria. Cytokine-secreting cells were counterstained with a viability dye and with anti-CD3, CD8, CD14 and CD4 antibodies and were sorted on a BD FACSAria. Sorted CD8+ T cell subsets from the synovial fluid of three patients with psoriatic arthritis were subjected to TCRbeta sequencing. Synovial fluid mononuclear cells were isolated with Lymphoprep and cryopreserved in liquid nitrogen before use. The medium used for cryopreservation was made up of approximately 50% fetal calf serum and around 10% dimethyl sulfoxide.

After DNA extraction (Qiagen), TCRbeta V-D-J rearrangements were amplified in a bias-controlled manner and then sequenced at high throughput (immunoSEQ; Adaptive Biotech). Per the authors' processing: Productive sequences were analyzed at sequence level using the immunoSEQ Analyzer platform. Clonality was calculated as 1 minus Pielou's evenness, with values ranging from 0 (highly polyclonal) to 1 (monoclonal). The Morisita index, ranging from 0 (no similarity) to 1 (complete similarity), was used to quantify repertoire overlap between subsets. The immuneACCESS repertoire file appears here via TCRdb, limited to in-frame rearrangements. These files lack a portion of the clones; in checked studies, under half of the deficit traces to unresolved V genes, and the cause of the others is not known. V, J and clone size derive from that table, while D and trimming were established from the DNA sequence. A total of some 2,400 clones appear in this sample, approximately 67% of them only once. Together, the top ten hold less than 15% of the sample.

The source material was IFN-gamma+ CD8+ T cells from synovial fluid. The cell subset or site label on this specimen signifies: IL-17A-IFNgamma+ memory CD8+ (Tc1) cells. The receptor was derived from a human donor with psoriatic arthritis. The rearranged segments are TRBV5-1 and TRBJ2-3; 13 central bases correspond to TRBD2. Read as DNA, the sequence is TGCGCCAGCAGCTTCGGACTAGCGGGGGAAGATACGCAGTATTTT. Translated, it reads CASSFGLAGEDTQYF. Where the CDR3 stops, the reference TRBV5-1 and TRBJ2-3 genes take over; the full variable domain is KAGVTQTPRYLIKTRGQQVTLSCSPISGHRSVSWYQQTPGQGLQFLFEYFSETQRNKGNFPGRFSGRQFSNSRSEMNVSTLELGDSALYLCASSFGLAGEDTQYFGPGTRLTVL.